The rows below give T cell receptor beta chains drawn from one sample of a study of blood T cell repertoires in COVID-19. The protocol was immunoSEQ multiplex PCR, while the TCRdb copy is restricted to in-frame clones and leaves out a portion. The sample gives around 460,000 clones, 70% to 90% of which show up once; 0.65% to 1% is in the top ten. Sample: peripheral blood. These receptors all come from a man between 18 and 35 years old with COVID-19, enrolled during active disease. The CDR3 runs from the conserved cysteine through the conserved F or W. D genes are given only for firm matches. Clone size is stated in some rows and not others, as once, few, many or a class when expanded.

j_call v_call clone_size d_call cdr3_aa cdr3_nt
TRBJ2-5 TRBV14 - TRBD2 CASSQIAGVAQETQYF TGTGCCAGCAGCCAAATAGCGGGAGTCGCCCAAGAGACCCAGTACTTC
TRBJ1-2 TRBV20-1 - - CSASSRGERNGYTF TGCAGTGCTAGTTCCCGGGGGGAAAGGAATGGCTACACCTTC
TRBJ1-6 TRBV14 - - CASSRQGTWNSPLHF TGTGCCAGCAGCCGTCAAGGGACTTGGAATTCACCCCTCCACTTT
TRBJ2-5 TRBV12-3/TRBV12-4 - - CASRSGKEETQYF TGTGCCAGCAGATCAGGGAAAGAAGAGACCCAGTACTTC
TRBJ2-1 TRBV29-1 - - CSVEAGTSYNEQFF TGCAGCGTTGAAGCAGGAACTAGCTACAATGAGCAGTTCTTC
TRBJ2-7 TRBV18 - - CASSLVPLVSNEQYF TGTGCCAGCTCACTGGTCCCACTAGTGAGTAACGAGCAGTACTTC
TRBJ2-3 TRBV27 - TRBD2 CASSLSWEGRDTDTQYF TGTGCCAGCAGTTTATCGTGGGAGGGTAGAGACACAGATACGCAGTATTTT
TRBJ2-5 TRBV7-9 - - CASSSPGEASSETQYF TGTGCCAGCAGCTCCCCTGGGGAGGCTAGCAGTGAGACCCAGTACTTC
TRBJ2-2 TRBV11-3 - - CASSLGGRNTGELFF TGTGCCAGCAGCTTGGGGGGACGGAACACCGGGGAGCTGTTTTTT
TRBJ2-1 TRBV20-1 - - CSASRGSRSYNEQFF TGCAGTGCTAGTAGGGGCAGCCGCTCCTACAATGAGCAGTTCTTC
TRBJ2-5 TRBV9 - TRBD2 CASSVGAGAEETQYF TGTGCCAGCAGCGTAGGGGCGGGAGCTGAGGAGACCCAGTACTTC
TRBJ2-2 TRBV9 - TRBD2 CASSEGLAGGNLVPGELFF TGTGCCAGCAGCGAGGGACTAGCGGGGGGGAATTTGGTTCCCGGGGAGCTGTTTTTT
TRBJ2-3 TRBV28 - TRBD2 CASRGGRWGDTQYF TGTGCCAGCAGGGGCGGGAGGTGGGGAGATACGCAGTATTTT
TRBJ2-7 TRBV5-5 - TRBD2 CASSTSGGFYEQYF TGTGCCAGCAGTACTAGCGGGGGGTTCTACGAGCAGTACTTC
TRBJ1-2 TRBV14 - - CASSQSRQYGYTF TGTGCCAGCAGCCAAAGCCGACAGTATGGCTACACCTTC
TRBJ2-1 TRBV5-1 - TRBD2 CASSLGASGDDEQFF TGCGCCAGCAGCTTGGGGGCTAGCGGGGATGATGAGCAGTTCTTC
TRBJ2-3 TRBV5-1 once TRBD1 CASSATGQGADTQYF TGCGCCAGCAGCGCGACAGGACAGGGCGCAGATACGCAGTATTTT
TRBJ2-2 TRBV7-3 - - CASSLQAGSGTGELFF TGTGCCAGCAGCTTACAGGCAGGGTCGGGCACCGGGGAGCTGTTTTTT
TRBJ1-2 TRBV4-2 - - CASSQDPGHNYGYTF TGTGCCAGCAGCCAAGATCCAGGGCACAACTATGGCTACACCTTC
TRBJ1-5 TRBV18 once TRBD1 CASSPEQGAGQPQHF TGTGCCAGCTCACCCGAACAGGGGGCAGGGCAGCCCCAGCATTTT
TRBJ2-1 TRBV11-2 - TRBD2 CASSLVREGPEQFF TGTGCCAGCAGCTTAGTGCGGGAGGGTCCTGAGCAGTTCTTC
TRBJ2-2 TRBV6-5 once - CASSYQGQNTGELFF TGTGCCAGCAGTTATCAGGGACAGAACACCGGGGAGCTGTTTTTT
TRBJ2-7 TRBV10-2 - TRBD2 CASSEWREATYEQYF TGCGCCAGCAGTGAGTGGCGGGAGGCCACCTACGAGCAGTACTTC
TRBJ1-2 TRBV7-2 - - CASSLGQRRYGYTF TGTGCCAGCAGCTTAGGACAACGTCGGTATGGCTACACCTTC
TRBJ2-1 TRBV6-5 - TRBD2 CASSYRGGGYNEQFF TGTGCCAGCAGTTACCGCGGGGGGGGTTACAATGAGCAGTTCTTC
TRBJ1-1 TRBV5-4 - - CASSWLGAAEAFF TGTGCCAGCAGCTGGTTAGGGGCCGCTGAAGCTTTCTTT
TRBJ2-2 TRBV24-1 - - CATSDSSGLQGTVPGELFF TGTGCCACCAGTGATTCGTCCGGCCTACAGGGCACGGTCCCCGGGGAGCTGTTTTTT
TRBJ2-7 TRBV19 - TRBD1 CASSSGGTGGYEQYF TGTGCCAGTAGTAGCGGGGGGACAGGGGGCTACGAGCAGTACTTC
TRBJ2-1 TRBV3-1/TRBV3-2 - TRBD1 CASSQVTGGGNEQFF TGTGCCAGCAGCCAAGTGACAGGGGGAGGTAATGAGCAGTTCTTC
TRBJ2-2 TRBV6-5 - - CASIVSPNTGELFF TGTGCCAGCATTGTAAGCCCTAACACCGGGGAGCTGTTTTTT
TRBJ1-2 TRBV6-5 - - CASSYSLNRNYGYTF TGTGCCAGCAGTTACTCGTTAAACAGGAACTATGGCTACACCTTC
TRBJ2-2 TRBV2 - - CASIGGVNTGELFF TGTGCCAGCATTGGCGGGGTGAACACCGGGGAGCTGTTTTTT
TRBJ1-5 TRBV12-3/TRBV12-4 - - CASSLAGIKPQHF TGTGCCAGCAGTTTGGCGGGAATCAAGCCCCAGCATTTT
TRBJ2-3 TRBV7-9 - - CASSLAAVGTDTQYF TGTGCCAGCAGCTTAGCAGCGGTGGGTACAGATACGCAGTATTTT
TRBJ2-7 TRBV7-9 few TRBD1 CASSKGQGLDEQYF TGTGCCAGCAGCAAGGGACAGGGATTGGACGAGCAGTACTTC